Below, 14 T cell receptor beta chains from the same sample are listed, as sequenced in a study of cytomegalovirus exposure and HLA in healthy donors. PCR employed 60 Vbeta and 13 Jbeta primers. Sequencing was performed with immunoSEQ multiplex PCR; in TCRdb, only in-frame clones are kept and a portion is missing. The data hold 160,000 or so clones, with around three quarters observed a single time. The specimen sequenced was PBMCs. These receptor sequences come from a middle-aged man in good health and CMV-seronegative.

This chain joins TRBV7-2 and TRBJ1-4; 9 positions match TRBD1. CDR3 length: 13 residues. V shed 6 bases, J shed 12 bases, and the junction held 8 bases outside the gene matches. In germline, CDR1 is SGHTA, CDR2 FQGNSA. The CDR3 loop reads CASRGTGKVELFF. CDR3 nucleotide sequence: TGTGCCAGCAGAGGGACAGGGAAGGTCGAACTGTTTTTT.

The gene calls are TRBV19 and TRBJ2-2, with a possible D match to TRBD2 (6 bases). V lost 5 bases and J lost 1, with 11 bases in between. CDR3 length: 15 residues. Germline V lookup: CDR1 LNHDA, CDR2 SQIVND (reference sequence). The CDR3 loop reads CASSQNSGNTGELFF. The CDR3 DNA follows: TGTGCCAGTAGTCAGAATAGCGGGAACACCGGGGAGCTGTTTTTT.

This sequence joins TRBV5-1 and TRBJ1-4; 9 bases are a match to TRBD1. The V gene's germline CDR1 is SGHRS and CDR2 YFSETQ. V was clipped by 5 bases and J by 7 bases; unmatched bases: 9. The CDR3 loop spans 15 amino acids. The CDR3 loop reads CASSPTGGYGEKLFF. CDR3 DNA sequence: TGCGCCAGCAGTCCGACAGGGGGGTATGGTGAAAAACTGTTTTTT. The whole variable domain, remainder taken from reference TRBV5-1 and TRBJ1-4, is KAGVTQTPRYLIKTRGQQVTLSCSPISGHRSVSWYQQTPGQGLQFLFEYFSETQRNKGNFPGRFSGRQFSNSRSEMNVSTLELGDSALYLCASSPTGGYGEKLFFGSGTQLSVL.

For this clone: The junction does not match germline at one end; this may be a read error. The chain is built from TRBV7-9 and TRBJ1-5; tentative D call: TRBD1 (6 bases). Germline CDR1 reads SEHNR; CDR2 reads FQNEAQ (reference sequence). The CDR3 consists of 13 residues. In nucleotides, the CDR3 is TGTTCCAGCAGCTGGGGACAACAACAGCCCCAGCATTTT. Translation: CSSSWGQQQPQHF.

The J gene is TRBJ1-2, the V gene TRBV15, with 8 positions matching TRBD1. Per the germline V gene, CDR1 is LNHNV and CDR2 is YYDKDF (reference sequence). J lost 4 bases, V lost 3 bases, and 7 bases had no gene match. The CDR3 sequence is 15 residues long. CDR3 protein: CATSRSRDRSYGYTF. As DNA, the CDR3 is TGTGCCACCAGCAGGTCCCGGGACAGGAGCTATGGCTACACCTTC.

The rearrangement joins TRBV5-6 to TRBJ1-1; 10 bases match TRBD1. The CDR3 runs 14 residues. CDR1 SGHDT and CDR2 YYEEEE come from the germline V gene. The V and J ends lost 1 base and 7 bases, in that order; junction bases with no gene match: 4. The CDR3 is CASSLRTGGFEAFF. The CDR3 DNA sequence: TGTGCCAGCAGCTTGAGGACAGGGGGGTTTGAAGCTTTCTTT.

This chain's CDR3 is CASSLVAGSIDNSPLHF. The CDR3 coding sequence is TGTGCCAGCAGCTTAGTCGCAGGGTCAATCGATAATTCACCCCTCCACTTT. This chain uses TRBV5-5 with TRBJ1-6, with D possibly being TRBD1 (5 bases). CDR3 length equals 17 residues. V lost 2 bases and J lost 5, with 17 bases in between. The germline V gene encodes CDR1 SGHKS and CDR2 YYEKEE (reference sequence). Looking up the rest from reference TRBV5-5 and TRBJ1-6 gives the full variable domain: DAGVTQSPTHLIKTRGQQVTLRCSPISGHKSVSWYQQVLGQGPQFIFQYYEKEERGRGNFPDRFSARQFPNYSSELNVNALLLGDSALYLCASSLVAGSIDNSPLHFGNGTRLTVT.

V gene TRBV7-2 combines with J gene TRBJ1-1, with no clear D. The germline gives CDR1 SGHTA, CDR2 FQGNSA. The CDR3 totals 14 residues. Between the trimmed V and J ends, which lost 5 bases and 2 bases, there was a span of 12 bases. The CDR3 reads CASSPPRVNTEAFF. The CDR3 DNA follows: TGTGCCAGCAGCCCCCCGCGGGTAAACACTGAAGCTTTCTTT.

This clone was recorded only once. The chain links TRBV7-8 to TRBJ2-7, with 11 bases aligning to TRBD2. Unmatched junction bases numbered 10, after V lost 1 base and J lost 2 bases. CDR3 length equals 18 residues. Germline V gene data show CDR1 as SGHVS and CDR2 as FQNEAQ. The CDR3 spells CASSLDLAGGKFAYEQYF. The CDR3 nucleotides are TGTGCCAGCAGCTTAGACCTAGCGGGAGGAAAATTTGCCTACGAGCAGTACTTC.

The genes are TRBV29-1 and TRBJ2-1, with 12 positions matching TRBD2. The CDR3 is 15 residues long. CDR1 is SQVTM and CDR2 is ANQGSEA in the germline V gene. Trimming took 6 bases from V and 5 from J; bases not matched to a gene: 8. CDR3 residues: CSVATSGSTHNEQFF. Here the CDR3 DNA reads TGCAGCGTGGCGACTAGCGGGAGTACCCACAATGAGCAGTTCTTC.

This chain joins TRBV7-3 and TRBJ2-1, with D perhaps TRBD1 (5 bases). The V end lost 5 bases, the J end lost 10 bases, and 15 bases lay between the germline ends. Per the germline V gene, CDR1 is SGHTA and CDR2 is FQGTGA. This CDR3 is built from 13 residues. The CDR3 DNA reads as TGTGCCAGCAGCACATATAGGGGCGAGGAGCAGTTCTTC. Encoded protein: CASSTYRGEEQFF.

The genes are TRBV13 and TRBJ1-6, with D possibly matching TRBD1 (6 bases). The V end was cut by 8 bases, the J end by 9 bases, with 20 bases between. The germline gives CDR1 PRHDT, CDR2 FYEKMQ (reference sequence). The CDR3 totals 15 residues. This chain's CDR3 is CASAPGGALPSPLHF. In nucleotides, the CDR3 is TGTGCCAGCGCACCGGGGGGGGCCTTACCTTCACCCCTCCACTTT.

The rearrangement joins TRBV6-5 to TRBJ2-1, with 9 bases lining up with TRBD1. Germline V gives CDR1 MNHEY, CDR2 SVGAGI. The CDR3 spans 15 residues. V trimming: 5 bases; J trimming: 6 bases; junction bases outside the gene matches: 8. CDR3 in DNA: TGTGCCAGCAGTCCACCGGGACAGGGAGGCAATGAGCAGTTCTTC. Translation gives CASSPPGQGGNEQFF.

V gene TRBV25-1 combines with J gene TRBJ1-2; 7 positions match TRBD1. The V gene's germline CDR1 is MGHDK and CDR2 SYGVNS. V shed 1 base, J shed 5 bases, and the junction held 7 bases outside the gene matches. The CDR3 is 15 residues long. The CDR3 reads CASSEWGDSNYGYTF. As DNA, the CDR3 is TGTGCCAGCAGTGAATGGGGGGACAGCAATTATGGCTACACCTTC.